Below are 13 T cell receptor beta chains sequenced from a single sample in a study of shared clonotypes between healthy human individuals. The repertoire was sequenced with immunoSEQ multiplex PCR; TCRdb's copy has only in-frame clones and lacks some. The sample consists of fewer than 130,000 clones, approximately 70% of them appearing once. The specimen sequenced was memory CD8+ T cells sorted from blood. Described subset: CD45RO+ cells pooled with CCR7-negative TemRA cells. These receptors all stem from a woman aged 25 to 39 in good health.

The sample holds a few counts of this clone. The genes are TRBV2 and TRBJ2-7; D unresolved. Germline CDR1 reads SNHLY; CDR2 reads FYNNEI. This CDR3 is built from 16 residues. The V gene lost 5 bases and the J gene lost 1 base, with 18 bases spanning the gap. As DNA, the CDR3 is TGTGCCAGCAGTAAACAGCTCGAGCCTGAGTCCTACGAGCAGTACTTC. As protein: CASSKQLEPESYEQYF.

As DNA, the CDR3 is TGTGCCACCAGCAGTGATAGCGGGGGGGAAACCTACGAGCAGTACTTC. This gives the protein CATSSDSGGETYEQYF. The chain uses TRBV15 and TRBJ2-7; 11 bases map to TRBD2. V was pared by 3 bases and J by 2 bases, with 6 bases of the junction left unmatched. Germline loops: CDR1 LNHNV, CDR2 YYDKDF (reference sequence). The CDR3 is 16 amino acids.

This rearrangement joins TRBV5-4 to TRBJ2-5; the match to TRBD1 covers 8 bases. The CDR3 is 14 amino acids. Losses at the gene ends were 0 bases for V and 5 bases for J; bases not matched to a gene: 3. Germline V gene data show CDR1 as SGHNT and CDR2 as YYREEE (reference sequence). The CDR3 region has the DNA TGTGCCAGCAGCTTGGATTACAGGGGGGAGACCCAGTACTTC. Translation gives CASSLDYRGETQYF. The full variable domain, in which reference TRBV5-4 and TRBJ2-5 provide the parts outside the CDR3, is ETGVTQSPTHLIKTRGQQVTLRCSSQSGHNTVSWYQQALGQGPQFIFQYYREEENGRGNFPPRFSGLQFPNYSSELNVNALELDDSALYLCASSLDYRGETQYFGPGTRLLVL.

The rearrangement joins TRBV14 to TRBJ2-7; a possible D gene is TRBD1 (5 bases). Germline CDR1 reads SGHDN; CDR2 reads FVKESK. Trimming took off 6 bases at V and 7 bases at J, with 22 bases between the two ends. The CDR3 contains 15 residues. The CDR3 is CASSFHGALWGEQYF. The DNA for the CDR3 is TGTGCCAGCAGTTTTCATGGGGCCCTCTGGGGTGAGCAGTACTTC.

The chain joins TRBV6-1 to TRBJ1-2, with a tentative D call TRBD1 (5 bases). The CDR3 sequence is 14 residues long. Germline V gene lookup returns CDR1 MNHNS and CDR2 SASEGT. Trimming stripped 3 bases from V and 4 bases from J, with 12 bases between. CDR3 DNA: TGTGCCAGCAGTGACGGCAGGGAGTTCTATGGCTACACCTTC. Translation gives CASSDGREFYGYTF.

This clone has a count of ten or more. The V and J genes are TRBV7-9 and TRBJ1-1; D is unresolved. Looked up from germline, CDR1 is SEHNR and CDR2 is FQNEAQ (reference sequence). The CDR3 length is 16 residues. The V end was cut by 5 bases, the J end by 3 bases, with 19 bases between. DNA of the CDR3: TGTGCCAGCAGCCCCCGTGGCGGCTCGATCCACACTGAAGCTTTCTTT. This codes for CASSPRGGSIHTEAFF.

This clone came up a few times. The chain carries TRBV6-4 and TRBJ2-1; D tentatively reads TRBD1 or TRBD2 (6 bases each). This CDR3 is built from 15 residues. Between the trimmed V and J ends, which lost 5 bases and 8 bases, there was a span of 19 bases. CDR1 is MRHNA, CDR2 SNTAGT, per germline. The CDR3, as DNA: TGTGCCAGCAGTAATGGGGACACCGGGGGCGATGAGCAGTTCTTC. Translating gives CASSNGDTGGDEQFF.

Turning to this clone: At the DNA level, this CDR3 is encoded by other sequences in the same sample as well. CDR3 loop: CASSVGGTGELFF. The DNA of the CDR3 is TGTGCCAGCAGCGTAGGTGGGACCGGGGAGCTGTTTTTT. The chain joins TRBV9 to TRBJ2-2, with no clear D. With 0 bases removed from V and 5 bases from J, the gap between germline ends came to 5 bases. CDR3 length: 13 residues. CDR1 is SGDLS, CDR2 YYNGEE, per germline.

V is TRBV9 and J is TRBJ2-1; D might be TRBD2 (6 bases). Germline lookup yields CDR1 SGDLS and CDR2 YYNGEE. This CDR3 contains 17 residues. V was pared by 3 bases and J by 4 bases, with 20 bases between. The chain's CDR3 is CASSEGSRTGVYNEQFF. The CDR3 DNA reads TGTGCCAGCAGCGAGGGTTCGCGGACGGGAGTGTACAATGAGCAGTTCTTC.

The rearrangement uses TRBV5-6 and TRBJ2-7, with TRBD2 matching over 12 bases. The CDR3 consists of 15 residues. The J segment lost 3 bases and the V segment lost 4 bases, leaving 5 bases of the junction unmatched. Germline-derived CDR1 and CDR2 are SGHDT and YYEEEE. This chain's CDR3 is CASSDRTSGIYEQYF. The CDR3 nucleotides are TGTGCCAGCAGCGACAGGACTAGCGGGATCTACGAGCAGTACTTC.

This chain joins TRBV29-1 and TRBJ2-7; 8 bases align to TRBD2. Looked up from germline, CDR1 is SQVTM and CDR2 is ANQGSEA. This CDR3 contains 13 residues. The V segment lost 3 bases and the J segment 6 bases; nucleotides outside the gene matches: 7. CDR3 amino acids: CSVEGEAGGEQYF. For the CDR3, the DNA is TGCAGCGTTGAGGGAGAGGCGGGAGGCGAGCAGTACTTC.

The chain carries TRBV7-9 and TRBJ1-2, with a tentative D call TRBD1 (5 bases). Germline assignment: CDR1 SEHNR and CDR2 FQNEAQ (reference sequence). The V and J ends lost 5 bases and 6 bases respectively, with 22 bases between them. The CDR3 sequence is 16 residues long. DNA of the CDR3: TGTGCCAGCAGCGGCCCGAACAGGATCGTAGAGGATGGCTACACCTTC. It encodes CASSGPNRIVEDGYTF.

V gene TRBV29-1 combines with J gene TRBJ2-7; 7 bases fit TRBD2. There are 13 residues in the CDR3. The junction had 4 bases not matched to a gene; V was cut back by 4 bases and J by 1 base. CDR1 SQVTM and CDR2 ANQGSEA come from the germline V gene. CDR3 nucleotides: TGCAGCGTTGTGGGGGGGTATTCCTACGAGCAGTACTTC. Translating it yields CSVVGGYSYEQYF.